These 19 T cell receptor beta chains were sequenced from one sample in a study of CD8+CD57+ T cells in acquired aplastic anemia. In patients chosen for sequencing, flow cytometry had shown CD8+CD57+ cell expansion. CDR3 and TCR beta VDJ profiling relied on a genomic DNA template. Using its own MiXCR run on the reads, TCRdb lists one record per CDR3 protein. The sample shows 200,000 to 300,000 distinct CDR3 sequences, roughly 82% of them seen only once. Sequencing input: sorted CD4+, CD8+, or CD8+CD57+ T cells (not recorded which) from PBMCs. The receptors come from a human donor with aplastic anemia.

This clonotype occurred once. The rearrangement uses TRBV19 and TRBJ2-1; D is tentatively TRBD1 or TRBD2 (5 bases each). Germline CDR1 LNHDA, CDR2 SQIVND (reference sequence). The V end lost 9 bases, the J end lost 3 bases, and 18 bases lay between the germline ends. The CDR3 covers 15 residues. The CDR3 DNA sequence: TGTGCCAGCCAGAGGGGCGGAAAAGGCTACAATGAGCAGTTCTTC. It translates to CASQRGGKGYNEQFF.

V gene TRBV7-9 combines with J gene TRBJ1-2; D not resolved. The CDR3 is made up of 15 amino acids. The germline V gene encodes CDR1 SEHNR and CDR2 FQNEAQ (reference sequence). The ends were cut back, 5 bases at V and 6 bases at J, with 19 bases in the middle. DNA of the CDR3: TGTGCCAGCAGCCTCACAGCGGGAGAAGAGAATGGCTACACCTTC. It is translated as CASSLTAGEENGYTF.

CDR3 in DNA: TGTGCCAGCAGCTTTGAGAGAAGCGGGGGGAGCCATGAGCAGTTCTTC. It is translated as CASSFERSGGSHEQFF. This chain uses TRBV7-2 with TRBJ2-1; 9 bases agree with TRBD2. The junction had 11 bases not matched to a gene; V was cut back by 3 bases and J by 8 bases. Germline V gene lookup returns CDR1 SGHTA and CDR2 FQGNSA. This CDR3 is 16 amino acids long.

Worth noting for this clonotype: The junction differs from germline at one of its ends, possibly a read error. The chain links TRBV7-9 to TRBJ2-3; no firm D call. This CDR3 has 14 amino acids. Per germline, CDR1 SEHNR and CDR2 FQNEAQ (reference sequence). CDR3 DNA sequence: TGTGCCAGCAGCTTCGCCTCGTGTGGTCCTGAGCAGTTCTTT. Amino acid sequence: CASSFASCGPEQFF. The variable domain in full, completed from reference TRBV7-9 and TRBJ2-3, reads DTGVSQNPRHKITKRGQNVTFRCDPISEHNRLYWYRQTLGQGPEFLTYFQNEAQLEKSRLLSDRFSAERPKGSFSTLEIQRTEQGDSAMYLCASSFASCGPEQFFGPGTRLTVL.

This chain uses TRBV19 with TRBJ2-7; a weak D match, TRBD1 (6 bases). Germline V gene data show CDR1 as LNHDA and CDR2 as SQIVND (reference sequence). The CDR3 is made up of 16 amino acids. Between the trimmed V and J ends, which lost 3 bases and 2 bases, there was a span of 17 bases. The CDR3 nucleotides read TGTGCCAGTAGTATGGGTACCGGGACATTCGCCTACGAGCAGTACTTC. Residues: CASSMGTGTFAYEQYF.

V usage is TRBV11-2 and J usage is TRBJ2-1, with TRBD2 matching over 11 bases. CDR1 is SGHAT, CDR2 FQNNGV, per germline. The J segment lost 8 bases and the V segment lost 1 base, leaving 7 bases of the junction unmatched. The CDR3 consists of 16 residues. CDR3 region: CASSLGLAGGSDEQFF. The CDR3 DNA follows: TGTGCCAGCAGCTTAGGGTTAGCGGGGGGGAGCGATGAGCAGTTCTTC.

The J gene is TRBJ2-3, the V gene TRBV7-8; possibly TRBD1 or TRBD2 for D (7 bases each). Germline V gene sequence: CDR1 SGHVS, CDR2 FQNEAQ. Trimming shortened V by 9 bases and J by 15 bases, and 31 bases separated the two germline ends. The length of the CDR3 is 15 residues. DNA for the CDR3: TGTGCCAGTAGTATGGGGAGGGGGCTAGGTGAGCAGTTCTATTTT. As protein: CASSMGRGLGEQFYF.

The chain carries TRBV9 and TRBJ2-3; 7 bases line up with TRBD2. The length of the CDR3 is 14 residues. CDR1 and CDR2 (germline): SGDLS, YYNGEE. Unmatched junction bases numbered 12, after V lost 0 bases and J lost 14 bases. This chain's CDR3 is CASSVAGGRAKPYF. CDR3 in DNA: TGTGCCAGCAGCGTAGCGGGAGGTCGCGCTAAGCCGTATTTT. The full variable domain, its missing parts supplied by reference TRBV9 and TRBJ2-3, is DSGVTQTPKHLITATGQRVTLRCSPRSGDLSVYWYQQSLDQGLQFLIQYYNGEERAKGNILERFSAQQFPDLHSELNLSSLELGDSALYFCASSVAGGRAKPYFGPGTRLTVL.

J is TRBJ1-1 and V is TRBV2, with D perhaps TRBD1 (5 bases). Germline values: CDR1 SNHLY, CDR2 FYNNEI. The CDR3 runs to 15 residues. Trimming took off 4 bases at V and 0 bases at J, with 12 bases between the two ends. Here the CDR3 reads CASSGWQGLNTEAFF. CDR3 bases: TGTGCCAGCAGTGGTTGGCAGGGTCTGAACACTGAAGCTTTCTTT. Looking up the rest from reference TRBV2 and TRBJ1-1 gives the full variable domain: EPEVTQTPSHQVTQMGQEVILRCVPISNHLYFYWYRQILGQKVEFLVSFYNNEISEKSEIFDDQFSVERPDGSNFTLKIRSTKLEDSAMYFCASSGWQGLNTEAFFGQGTRLTVV.

A remark on this clonotype: At one of its ends the junction is not consistent with the germline gene, which may arise from a read error. Here the CDR3 reads CASGYLGKETQYF. Written as DNA, the CDR3 is TGTGCCAGCGGTTACCTGGGCAAAGAGACGCAGTATTTT. The V and J genes are TRBV6-5 and TRBJ2-3; D is ambiguous. There are 13 residues in the CDR3. The germline CDR1 and CDR2 sequences are MNHEY and SVGAGI.

As concerns this clonotype: A read error may produce the germline difference seen at one junction end. The V call is TRBV7-9, the J call TRBJ2-3; TRBD2 might be the D (6 bases). Germline CDR1 and CDR2: SEHNR and FQNEAQ (reference sequence). The CDR3 has 14 amino acids. Here the CDR3 DNA reads TGTGCCAGCAGCTTAGAGGGAGGAGCGGAAAAGAAGGATTTT. Its protein product is CASSLEGGAEKKDF.

This clonotype was recorded only once. This CDR3 is missing its conserved last phenylalanine or tryptophan, likely due to a read error. The chain carries TRBV10-3 and TRBJ2-1; 7 bases are shared with TRBD1. J was trimmed by 7 bases and V by 0 bases; bases with no gene match: 6. The CDR3 is made up of 15 amino acids. From germline, CDR1 is ENHRY and CDR2 SYGVKD. The chain's CDR3 is CAISESHTGANEQFI. The CDR3 DNA reads as TGTGCCATCAGTGAGTCACACACAGGGGCGAATGAGCAGTTCATC.

Worth noting for this clonotype: Since the CDR3 does not end with the conserved phenylalanine or tryptophan, this likely comes from a read error. The J gene is TRBJ2-3, the V gene TRBV7-9; a weak D match, TRBD1 (5 bases). The CDR3 runs to 13 residues. Looked up from germline, CDR1 is SEHNR and CDR2 is FQNEAQ (reference sequence). Written as DNA, the CDR3 is TGTGCCAGCAGCGACCAGGGAAGAGATAGGCAGTATTTG. Its protein product is CASSDQGRDRQYL.

The sample holds a few counts of this clonotype. J is TRBJ1-2 and V is TRBV4-3; D remains ambiguous. V gave up 0 bases and J gave up 7 bases, with 9 bases separating them. Germline CDR1 LGHNA, CDR2 YSLEER. This CDR3 region has 13 residues. In DNA form, the CDR3 reads TGCGCCAGCAGCCAAGATCTTGTAGGTGGCTACACCTTC. Its translation: CASSQDLVGGYTF.

This chain links TRBV2 with TRBJ2-3; 9 positions agree with TRBD2. CDR1 is SNHLY and CDR2 is FYNNEI in the germline V gene. J lost 14 bases, V lost 6 bases, and 15 bases had no gene match. This CDR3 has 14 amino acids. CDR3 amino acids: CASSVGLAPKATYF. The CDR3 nucleotides are TGTGCCAGCAGCGTAGGACTAGCGCCCAAAGCTACGTATTTT.

The rearrangement joins TRBV9 to TRBJ1-1; D possibly corresponds to TRBD1 (6 bases). Trimming stripped 0 bases from V and 2 bases from J, with 14 bases between. CDR1 is SGDLS, CDR2 YYNGEE, per germline. The CDR3 is 16 amino acids. CDR3 DNA sequence: TGTGCCAGCAGCGTAGGGGGGGCAGCTGGAAACACTGAAGCTTTCTTT. This codes for CASSVGGAAGNTEAFF.

This chain links TRBV29-1 with TRBJ2-3; possibly TRBD1 or TRBD2 for D (6 bases each). V gave up 1 base and J gave up 4 bases, with 12 bases separating them. This CDR3 is 14 amino acids long. Germline V gives CDR1 SQVTM, CDR2 ANQGSEA. The CDR3 spells CSVEGMGGADTQYF. CDR3 coding DNA: TGCAGCGTTGAAGGGATGGGGGGCGCAGATACGCAGTATTTT.

This chain connects TRBV2 to TRBJ2-3; D not resolved. This CDR3 comprises 14 residues. Trimming left V 5 bases short and J 0 bases short, with 9 bases between. Germline loops: CDR1 SNHLY, CDR2 FYNNEI. The CDR3 loop reads CASSPVHSTDTQYF. In DNA, the CDR3 is TGTGCCAGCAGTCCCGTTCATAGCACAGATACGCAGTATTTT. Complete variable domain (other parts from reference TRBV2 and TRBJ2-3): EPEVTQTPSHQVTQMGQEVILRCVPISNHLYFYWYRQILGQKVEFLVSFYNNEISEKSEIFDDQFSVERPDGSNFTLKIRSTKLEDSAMYFCASSPVHSTDTQYFGPGTRLTVL.

In regard to this clonotype: Sequence at one end of the junction differs from germline and may be a read error. The chain combines TRBV7-3 with TRBJ2-7, with TRBD2 identical over 8 bases. Germline loops: CDR1 SGHTA, CDR2 FQGTGA. There are 15 residues in the CDR3. CDR3 DNA: TGTGCCAGCAGTGAAGCAGGCGGGGGGCCAGACGAACATTTCTTC. Translated: CASSEAGGGPDEHFF. The full variable domain, its missing parts supplied by reference TRBV7-3 and TRBJ2-7, is GAGVSQTPSNKVTEKGKYVELRCDPISGHTALYWYRQSLGQGPEFLIYFQGTGAADDSGLPNDRFFAVRPEGSVSTLKIQRTERGDSAVYLCASSEAGGGPDEHFFGPGTRLTVT.